These T cell receptor beta chains were read from a single sample in a study of CD8 T cells in Susac syndrome. Using its own MiXCR run on the immunoSEQ multiplex PCR reads, TCRdb lists one record per CDR3 protein. The data contain some 99,000 distinct CDR3 sequences, around 97% of them singletons. Sequencing was carried out using CD4+ T cells from PBMCs. The receptors were sampled from a human donor in good health. Both conserved end residues are part of each CDR3. Fields, in order: CDR3 protein, CDR3 DNA, D gene, J gene, clone size, V gene. D genes are given only for firm matches. Not every row has a clone size; where given, it reads once, few, many or a size class.

CDR3: CASSVVADRAEQYF; DNA: TGTGCCAGCAGCGTAGTGGCCGACAGGGCCGAGCAGTACTTC; D: TRBD1; J: TRBJ2-7; size: NA; V: TRBV9
CDR3: CASRESSGSVTGELFF; DNA: TGCGCCAGCAGAGAATCTAGCGGGAGTGTTACCGGGGAGCTGTTTTTT; D: TRBD2; J: TRBJ2-2; size: NA; V: TRBV4-3
CDR3: CASSPNTDGYTF; DNA: TGTGCCAGCTCACCTAATACAGATGGCTACACCTTC; D: NA; J: TRBJ1-2; size: NA; V: TRBV18
CDR3: CASSGKDRASSGDTIYF; DNA: TGCGCCAGCAGCGGGAAGGACAGGGCCAGCTCTGGGGACACCATATATTTT; D: TRBD1; J: TRBJ1-3; size: NA; V: TRBV5-1
CDR3: CSVGQAGGRGDTQYF; DNA: TGCAGCGTTGGTCAAGCGGGAGGCCGAGGAGATACGCAGTATTTT; D: TRBD2; J: TRBJ2-3; size: once; V: TRBV29-1
CDR3: CASSLSFAIGELFF; DNA: TGTGCCAGCAGCTTAAGTTTCGCTATCGGGGAGCTGTTTTTT; D: NA; J: TRBJ2-2; size: NA; V: TRBV7-3
CDR3: CASSLFPTGGSQTQYF; DNA: TGTGCCAGCAGTTTATTCCCCACAGGGGGGTCACAGACCCAGTACTTC; D: TRBD1; J: TRBJ2-5; size: NA; V: TRBV28
CDR3: CASSRQPNQPQHF; DNA: TGTGCCAGCAGTCGACAGCCGAATCAGCCCCAGCATTTT; D: NA; J: TRBJ1-5; size: NA; V: TRBV6-5
CDR3: CATAGRGPTGELFF; DNA: TGTGCCACCGCGGGGAGGGGTCCCACCGGGGAGCTGTTTTTT; D: TRBD2; J: TRBJ2-2; size: once; V: TRBV6-2/TRBV6-3
CDR3: CASSFRQLNTGELFF; DNA: TGTGCCAGCAGCTTCAGACAACTAAACACCGGGGAGCTGTTTTTT; D: NA; J: TRBJ2-2; size: NA; V: TRBV7-2
CDR3: CASSQAQTGYTF; DNA: TGTGCCAGCAGCCAAGCACAGACCGGCTACACCTTC; D: NA; J: TRBJ1-2; size: once; V: TRBV3-1
CDR3: CASSLASTLGETQYF; DNA: TGTGCCAGCAGCTTAGCGAGTACGCTCGGGGAGACCCAGTACTTC; D: NA; J: TRBJ2-5; size: NA; V: TRBV7-2
CDR3: CSVERGGGETQYF; DNA: TGCAGCGTTGAAAGAGGAGGTGGAGAGACCCAGTACTTC; D: NA; J: TRBJ2-5; size: NA; V: TRBV29-1
CDR3: CASSLAGAGDTDTQYF; DNA: TGTGCCAGCAGCTTGGCCGGAGCGGGGGACACAGATACGCAGTATTTT; D: TRBD2; J: TRBJ2-3; size: NA; V: TRBV5-6
CDR3: CASSLRQGRGLAGTTGELFF; DNA: TGTGCCAGCAGTTTGCGTCAAGGACGGGGACTAGCGGGGACCACCGGGGAGCTGTTTTTT; D: TRBD2; J: TRBJ2-2; size: NA; V: TRBV12-3/TRBV12-4
CDR3: CASSYQAGTVNQPQHF; DNA: TGTGCCAGCAGTTACCAAGCCGGGACCGTTAATCAGCCCCAGCATTTT; D: NA; J: TRBJ1-5; size: NA; V: TRBV6-2/TRBV6-3
CDR3: CASSFGRAEAFF; DNA: TGCGCCAGCAGCTTTGGTCGGGCTGAAGCTTTCTTT; D: NA; J: TRBJ1-1; size: once; V: TRBV5-1
CDR3: CASSFSRSTHTQYF; DNA: TGTGCCAGCAGTTTCTCTCGCAGTACGCATACGCAGTATTTT; D: NA; J: TRBJ2-3; size: NA; V: TRBV12-3/TRBV12-4
CDR3: CSVAGAPSYEQYF; DNA: TGCAGCGTTGCCGGGGCCCCCTCCTACGAGCAGTACTTC; D: NA; J: TRBJ2-7; size: NA; V: TRBV29-1
CDR3: CASSLLPGQGGYTF; DNA: TGTGCCAGCAGCTTACTGCCGGGACAGGGGGGCTACACCTTC; D: TRBD1; J: TRBJ1-2; size: NA; V: TRBV7-6
CDR3: CASSPRQGLQAFF; DNA: TGTGCCAGCAGCCCGCGACAGGGATTGCAGGCTTTCTTT; D: TRBD1; J: TRBJ1-1; size: NA; V: TRBV3-1
CDR3: CASSLLDATNEKLFF; DNA: TGTGCCAGCAGCCTGCTAGATGCAACTAATGAAAAACTGTTTTTT; D: NA; J: TRBJ1-4; size: NA; V: TRBV5-6
CDR3: CASSFEANQFF; DNA: TGTGCCAGCAGCTTTGAGGCAAACCAGTTCTTC; D: NA; J: TRBJ2-1; size: NA; V: TRBV7-9
CDR3: CATMGTGGNTGELFF; DNA: TGTGCCACCATGGGGACAGGTGGTAACACCGGGGAGCTGTTTTTT; D: TRBD1; J: TRBJ2-2; size: NA; V: TRBV7-2
CDR3: CASSPTGFRSPLHF; DNA: TGTGCCAGCAGCCCCACAGGATTTAGGTCACCCCTCCACTTT; D: NA; J: TRBJ1-6; size: NA; V: TRBV6-5
CDR3: CASSPDTNYGYTF; DNA: TGCGCCAGCAGCCCGGATACTAACTATGGCTACACCTTC; D: NA; J: TRBJ1-2; size: NA; V: TRBV5-1
CDR3: CASSEEISYGYTF; DNA: TGTGCCAGCAGTGAGGAGATTTCCTATGGCTACACCTTC; D: NA; J: TRBJ1-2; size: NA; V: TRBV2
CDR3: CASSIEGLANLGAKNIQYF; DNA: TGTGCCAGTAGTATAGAGGGACTAGCGAACCTGGGGGCCAAAAACATTCAGTACTTC; D: TRBD2; J: TRBJ2-4; size: once; V: TRBV19
CDR3: CASSEPPGQGSPNEKLFF; DNA: TGTGCCAGCAGTGAACCGCCCGGACAGGGGTCCCCTAATGAAAAACTGTTTTTT; D: TRBD1; J: TRBJ1-4; size: NA; V: TRBV25-1
CDR3: CASSLAGDGNQPQHF; DNA: TGCGCCAGCAGCTTGGCCGGGGACGGGAATCAGCCCCAGCATTTT; D: NA; J: TRBJ1-5; size: NA; V: TRBV5-1
CDR3: CSARLDTEAFF; DNA: TGCAGTGCTAGACTGGACACTGAAGCTTTCTTT; D: NA; J: TRBJ1-1; size: NA; V: TRBV20-1
CDR3: CASSFGTGKGEAFF; DNA: TGTGCCAGCAGCTTCGGGACAGGGAAAGGTGAAGCTTTCTTT; D: TRBD1; J: TRBJ1-1; size: NA; V: TRBV5-6
CDR3: CSARRFIENTEAFF; DNA: TGCAGTGCTAGAAGATTTATTGAGAACACTGAAGCTTTCTTT; D: NA; J: TRBJ1-1; size: NA; V: TRBV20-1
CDR3: CASIHGGQTNTGELFF; DNA: TGTGCCAGCATACACGGGGGACAGACGAACACCGGGGAGCTGTTTTTT; D: NA; J: TRBJ2-2; size: NA; V: TRBV5-6
CDR3: CASSILRSGTDTQYF; DNA: TGTGCCAGTAGTATCTTGCGGAGCGGCACAGATACGCAGTATTTT; D: NA; J: TRBJ2-3; size: NA; V: TRBV19
CDR3: CASTLRLGGFEQYF; DNA: TGTGCCAGCACCTTAAGACTGGGGGGATTCGAGCAGTACTTC; D: NA; J: TRBJ2-7; size: NA; V: TRBV7-2
CDR3: CASSRTRERVEQYF; DNA: TGTGCCAGCAGCCGGACGCGGGAGAGGGTCGAGCAGTACTTC; D: TRBD2; J: TRBJ2-7; size: NA; V: TRBV3-1
CDR3: CSARESRRGGTDTQYF; DNA: TGCAGTGCTAGAGAAAGTCGGAGGGGGGGCACAGATACGCAGTATTTT; D: NA; J: TRBJ2-3; size: NA; V: TRBV20-1
CDR3: CASSLGQGETGELFF; DNA: TGTGCCAGCAGCTTGGGACAGGGAGAAACCGGGGAGCTGTTTTTT; D: TRBD1; J: TRBJ2-2; size: NA; V: TRBV3-1
CDR3: CASSPDGQGEQYF; DNA: TGTGCCAGCTCACCAGATGGACAGGGCGAGCAGTACTTC; D: TRBD1; J: TRBJ2-7; size: NA; V: TRBV18
CDR3: CATSRDGGQGKKSTEAFF; DNA: TGTGCCACCAGCAGAGATGGGGGACAGGGGAAGAAAAGCACTGAAGCTTTCTTT; D: TRBD1; J: TRBJ1-1; size: NA; V: TRBV15
CDR3: CASSLSGQGRNTIYF; DNA: TGTGCCAGCAGTTTATCGGGACAGGGGAGAAACACCATATATTTT; D: TRBD1; J: TRBJ1-3; size: once; V: TRBV28
CDR3: CASSLLTSALYNEQFF; DNA: TGTGCCAGCAGCTTGTTGACTAGCGCCCTTTACAATGAGCAGTTCTTC; D: TRBD2; J: TRBJ2-1; size: NA; V: TRBV5-6
CDR3: CASSPWDRASYEQYF; DNA: TGTGCCAGCAGTCCGTGGGACAGGGCATCCTACGAGCAGTACTTC; D: TRBD1; J: TRBJ2-7; size: once; V: TRBV28